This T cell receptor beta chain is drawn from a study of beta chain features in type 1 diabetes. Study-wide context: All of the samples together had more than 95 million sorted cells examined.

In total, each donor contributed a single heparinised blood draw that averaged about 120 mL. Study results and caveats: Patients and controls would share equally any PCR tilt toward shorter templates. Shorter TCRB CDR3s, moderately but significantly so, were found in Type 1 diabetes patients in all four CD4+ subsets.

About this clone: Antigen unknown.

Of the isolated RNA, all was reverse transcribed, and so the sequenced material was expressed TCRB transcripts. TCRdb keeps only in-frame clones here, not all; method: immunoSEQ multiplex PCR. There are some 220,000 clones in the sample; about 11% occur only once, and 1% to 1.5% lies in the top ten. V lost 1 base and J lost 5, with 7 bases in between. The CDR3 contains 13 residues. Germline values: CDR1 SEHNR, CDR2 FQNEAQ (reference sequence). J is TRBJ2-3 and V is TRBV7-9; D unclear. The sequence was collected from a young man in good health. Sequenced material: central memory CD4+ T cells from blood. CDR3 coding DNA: TGTGCCAGCAGCTTAGACGTTGTAGATACGCAGTATTTT. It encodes CASSLDVVDTQYF.